This TCR beta chain comes out of a study of blood T cells in healthy people across ages. Germline V gene data show CDR1 as SGDLS and CDR2 as YYNGEE. V was trimmed by 2 bases and J by 4 bases, leaving 12 bases between them. The CDR3 has 14 amino acids. Using a J-beta primer mix together with a sample-barcoded 5' primer, a second PCR was run for roughly 6 to 11 cycles. TCRdb re-called the 5' RACE reads through MiXCR, storing one row per CDR3 protein. This repertoire shows fewer than 2 million distinct CDR3 sequences, 30% to 40% found once; its top ten account for roughly 23%. Only a few counts were recorded for this clonotype.

The clonotype originates from a human donor in good health. The V call is TRBV9, the J call TRBJ1-1, with no clear D. The specimen was blood. In DNA, the CDR3 is TGTGCCAGCAGCGTCTTCGGTCGTGGCACTGAAGCTTTCTTT. This gives the protein CASSVFGRGTEAFF.